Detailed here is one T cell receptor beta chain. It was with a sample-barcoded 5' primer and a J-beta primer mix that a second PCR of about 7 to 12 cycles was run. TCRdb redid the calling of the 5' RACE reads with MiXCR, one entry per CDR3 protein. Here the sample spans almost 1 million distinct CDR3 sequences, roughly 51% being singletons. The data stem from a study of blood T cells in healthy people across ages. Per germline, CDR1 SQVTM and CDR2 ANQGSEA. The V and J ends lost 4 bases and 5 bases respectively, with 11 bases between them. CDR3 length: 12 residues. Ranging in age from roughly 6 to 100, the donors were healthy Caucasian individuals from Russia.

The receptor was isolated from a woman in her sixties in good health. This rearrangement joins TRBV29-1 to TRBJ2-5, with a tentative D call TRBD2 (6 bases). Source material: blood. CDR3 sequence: CSVVEGRETQYF. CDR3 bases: TGCAGCGTTGTTGAGGGGAGGGAGACCCAGTACTTC.